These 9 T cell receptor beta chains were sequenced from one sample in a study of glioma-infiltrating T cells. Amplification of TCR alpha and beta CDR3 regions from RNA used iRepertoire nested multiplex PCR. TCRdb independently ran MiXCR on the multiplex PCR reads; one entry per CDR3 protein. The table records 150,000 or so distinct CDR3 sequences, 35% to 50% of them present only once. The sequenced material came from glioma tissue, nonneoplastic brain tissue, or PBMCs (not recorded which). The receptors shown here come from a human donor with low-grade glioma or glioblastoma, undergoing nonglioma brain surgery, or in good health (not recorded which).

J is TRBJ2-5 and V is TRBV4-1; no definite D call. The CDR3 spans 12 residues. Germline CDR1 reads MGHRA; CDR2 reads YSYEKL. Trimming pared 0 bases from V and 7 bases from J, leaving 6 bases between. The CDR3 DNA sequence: TGCGCCAGCAGCCAAGATCTCGGGACCCAGTACTTC. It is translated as CASSQDLGTQYF.

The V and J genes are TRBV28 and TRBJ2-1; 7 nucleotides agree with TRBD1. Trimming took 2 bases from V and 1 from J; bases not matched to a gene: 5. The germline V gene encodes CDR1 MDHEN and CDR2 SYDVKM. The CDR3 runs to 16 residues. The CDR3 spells CASSLLTGASYNEQFF. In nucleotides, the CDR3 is TGTGCCAGCAGTTTACTTACAGGGGCTTCCTACAATGAGCAGTTCTTC.

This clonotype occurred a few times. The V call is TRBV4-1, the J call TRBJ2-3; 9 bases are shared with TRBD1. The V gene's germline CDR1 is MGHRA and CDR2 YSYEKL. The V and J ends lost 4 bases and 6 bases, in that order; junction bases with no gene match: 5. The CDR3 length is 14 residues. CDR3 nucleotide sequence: TGCGCCAGCAGCCGGACAGGGGCGAAGGATACGCAGTATTTT. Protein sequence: CASSRTGAKDTQYF.

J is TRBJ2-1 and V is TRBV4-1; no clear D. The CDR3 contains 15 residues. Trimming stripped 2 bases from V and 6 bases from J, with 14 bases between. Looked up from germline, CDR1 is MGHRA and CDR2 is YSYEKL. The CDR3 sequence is CASSQKISESNEQFF. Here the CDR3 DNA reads TGCGCCAGCAGCCAAAAAATCTCCGAAAGCAATGAGCAGTTCTTC.

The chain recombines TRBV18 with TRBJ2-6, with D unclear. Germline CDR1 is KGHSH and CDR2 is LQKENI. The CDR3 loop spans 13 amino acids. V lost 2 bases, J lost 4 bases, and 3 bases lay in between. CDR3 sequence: CASSPGGANVLTF. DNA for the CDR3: TGTGCCAGCTCACCAGGGGGGGCCAACGTCCTGACTTTC.

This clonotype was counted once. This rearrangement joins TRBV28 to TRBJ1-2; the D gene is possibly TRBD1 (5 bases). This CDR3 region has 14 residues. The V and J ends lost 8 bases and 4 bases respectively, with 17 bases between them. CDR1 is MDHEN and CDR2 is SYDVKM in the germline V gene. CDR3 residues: CASGLLAGVYGYTF. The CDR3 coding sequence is TGTGCCAGCGGTCTACTCGCGGGGGTCTATGGCTACACCTTC.

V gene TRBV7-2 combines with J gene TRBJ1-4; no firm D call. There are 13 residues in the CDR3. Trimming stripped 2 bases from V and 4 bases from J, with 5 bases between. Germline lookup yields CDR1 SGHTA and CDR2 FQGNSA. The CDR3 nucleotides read TGTGCCAGCAGCTTAAATAGTAATGAAAAACTGTTTTTT. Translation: CASSLNSNEKLFF.

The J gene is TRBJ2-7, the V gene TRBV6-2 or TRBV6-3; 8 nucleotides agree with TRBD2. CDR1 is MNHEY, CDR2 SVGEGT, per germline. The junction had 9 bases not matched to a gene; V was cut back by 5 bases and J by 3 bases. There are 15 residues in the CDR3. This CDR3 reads CASSPPGREDYEQYF. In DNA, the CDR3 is TGTGCCAGCAGTCCCCCAGGGCGGGAGGACTACGAGCAGTACTTC.

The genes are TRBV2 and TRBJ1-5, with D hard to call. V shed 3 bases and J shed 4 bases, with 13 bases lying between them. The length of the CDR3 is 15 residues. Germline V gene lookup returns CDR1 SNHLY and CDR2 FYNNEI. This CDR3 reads CASSERKTENQPQHF. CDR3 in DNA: TGTGCCAGCAGTGAGAGAAAGACGGAAAATCAGCCCCAGCATTTT.